This record concerns one T cell receptor (beta chain) sequence. Primers: 60 Vbeta forward and 13 Jbeta reverse. In the original analysis: Around 80 million unique TCR beta chains, about 11 million of them shared, were counted by a later analysis. Profiled with immunoSEQ multiplex PCR; TCRdb holds only in-frame clones, not every one. V and J calls and clone size are those listed in that table; D and trimming were worked out from the DNA. The sample shows about 140,000 clones, approximately 91% of them seen only once. The data originate from a study of cytomegalovirus exposure and HLA in healthy donors. Healthy bone marrow donors made up the donor group. This CDR3 spans 13 amino acids. Trimming left V 5 bases short and J 2 bases short, with 10 bases between. The germline V gene encodes CDR1 SGHKS and CDR2 YYEKEE (reference sequence).

The sequence was obtained from a woman between 40 and 55 years old in good health and CMV-seronegative. Sequenced: PBMCs. The chain uses TRBV5-5 and TRBJ1-2; maybe TRBD1 (5 bases). The CDR3 protein is CASRLTDNYGYTF. DNA of the CDR3: TGTGCCAGCAGATTGACAGACAACTATGGCTACACCTTC.